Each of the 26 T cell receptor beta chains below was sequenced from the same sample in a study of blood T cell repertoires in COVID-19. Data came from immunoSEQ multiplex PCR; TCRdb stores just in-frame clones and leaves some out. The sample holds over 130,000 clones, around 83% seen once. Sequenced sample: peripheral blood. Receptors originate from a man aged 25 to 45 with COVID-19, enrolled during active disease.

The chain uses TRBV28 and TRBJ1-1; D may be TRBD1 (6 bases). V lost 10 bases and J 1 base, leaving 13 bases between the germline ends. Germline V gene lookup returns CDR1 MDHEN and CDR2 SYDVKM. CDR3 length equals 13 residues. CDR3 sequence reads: CATLRDTNTEAFF. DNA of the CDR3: TGTGCCACCTTACGGGACACGAACACTGAAGCTTTCTTT.

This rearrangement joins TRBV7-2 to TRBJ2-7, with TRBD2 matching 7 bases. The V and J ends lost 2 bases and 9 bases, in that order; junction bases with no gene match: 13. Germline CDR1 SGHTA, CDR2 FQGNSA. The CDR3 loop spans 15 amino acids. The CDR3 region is CASSLLGLTTGGQYF. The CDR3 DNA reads TGTGCCAGCAGCTTACTGGGCCTGACTACGGGGGGGCAGTACTTC.

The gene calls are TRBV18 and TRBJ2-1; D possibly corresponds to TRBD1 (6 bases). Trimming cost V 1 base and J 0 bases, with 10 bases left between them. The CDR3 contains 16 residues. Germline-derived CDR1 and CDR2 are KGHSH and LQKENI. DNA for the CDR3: TGTGCCAGCTCACCACAAGGGGGTATCTCCTACAATGAGCAGTTCTTC. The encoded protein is CASSPQGGISYNEQFF.

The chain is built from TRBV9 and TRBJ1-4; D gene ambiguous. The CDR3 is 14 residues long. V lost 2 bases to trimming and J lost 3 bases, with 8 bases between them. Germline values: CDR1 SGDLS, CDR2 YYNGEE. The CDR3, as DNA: TGTGCCAGCAGCGTCGGCGGGGCTAATGAAAAACTGTTTTTT. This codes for CASSVGGANEKLFF. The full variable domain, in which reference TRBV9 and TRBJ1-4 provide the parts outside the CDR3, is DSGVTQTPKHLITATGQRVTLRCSPRSGDLSVYWYQQSLDQGLQFLIQYYNGEERAKGNILERFSAQQFPDLHSELNLSSLELGDSALYFCASSVGGANEKLFFGSGTQLSVL.

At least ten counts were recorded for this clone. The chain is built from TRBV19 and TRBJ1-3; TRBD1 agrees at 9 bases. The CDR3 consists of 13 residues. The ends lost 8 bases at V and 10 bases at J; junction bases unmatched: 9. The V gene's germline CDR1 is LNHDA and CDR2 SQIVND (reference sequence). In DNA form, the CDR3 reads TGTGCCAGTGGGACAGGGCCCCTCTGGACCATATATTTT. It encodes CASGTGPLWTIYF.

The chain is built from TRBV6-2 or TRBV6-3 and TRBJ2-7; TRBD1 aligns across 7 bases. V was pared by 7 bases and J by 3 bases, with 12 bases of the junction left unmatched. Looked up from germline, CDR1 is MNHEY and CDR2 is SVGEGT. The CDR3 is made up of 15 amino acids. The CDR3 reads CASTPSRQGNYEQYF. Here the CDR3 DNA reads TGTGCCAGCACCCCTAGTAGACAGGGTAACTACGAGCAGTACTTC.

In DNA, the CDR3 is TGTGCCAGCAGTTCCCCCAGGGAGGGACAACCCCAGCATTTT. The encoded protein is CASSSPREGQPQHF. The V call is TRBV28, the J call TRBJ1-5, with D possibly matching TRBD1 (6 bases). The germline CDR1 and CDR2 sequences are MDHEN and SYDVKM. V lost 4 bases to trimming and J lost 10 bases, with 17 bases between them. CDR3 size: 14 residues.

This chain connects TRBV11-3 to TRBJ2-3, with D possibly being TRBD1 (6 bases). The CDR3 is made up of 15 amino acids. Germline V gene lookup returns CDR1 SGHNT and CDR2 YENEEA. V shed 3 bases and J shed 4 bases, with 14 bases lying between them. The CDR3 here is CASSFGRGSSDTQYF. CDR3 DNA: TGTGCCAGCAGCTTCGGTAGGGGGTCGTCAGATACGCAGTATTTT.

The DNA of the CDR3 is TGCGCCAGCAGTGATGACAGCATGAACACTGAAGCTTTCTTT. This sequence encodes CASSDDSMNTEAFF. The chain combines TRBV10-2 with TRBJ1-1; possibly TRBD1 for D (5 bases). CDR1 and CDR2 (germline): WSHSY, SAAADI. CDR3 length: 14 residues. Trimming pared 3 bases from V and 0 bases from J, leaving 8 bases between.

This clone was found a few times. The CDR3 DNA is TGTGCCAGCGTTTTTAGCGGGAGGAACACCGGGGAGCTGTTTTTT. Protein sequence: CASVFSGRNTGELFF. The J gene is TRBJ2-2, the V gene TRBV2, with 9 bases aligning to TRBD2. Germline V gene sequence: CDR1 SNHLY, CDR2 FYNNEI. There are 15 residues in the CDR3. The V and J ends lost 8 bases and 1 base, in that order; junction bases with no gene match: 5.

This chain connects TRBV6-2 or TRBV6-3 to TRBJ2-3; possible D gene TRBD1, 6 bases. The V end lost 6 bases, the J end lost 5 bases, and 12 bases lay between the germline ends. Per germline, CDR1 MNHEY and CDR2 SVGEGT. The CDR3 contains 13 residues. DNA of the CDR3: TGTGCCAGCAGCCGACAGGTTCAAGATACGCAGTATTTT. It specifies CASSRQVQDTQYF.

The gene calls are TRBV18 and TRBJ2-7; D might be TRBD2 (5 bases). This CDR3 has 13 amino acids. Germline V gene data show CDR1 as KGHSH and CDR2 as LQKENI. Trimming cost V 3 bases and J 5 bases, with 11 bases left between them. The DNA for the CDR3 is TGTGCCAGCTCACCTAACTACGGGGACGAGCAGTACTTC. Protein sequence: CASSPNYGDEQYF.

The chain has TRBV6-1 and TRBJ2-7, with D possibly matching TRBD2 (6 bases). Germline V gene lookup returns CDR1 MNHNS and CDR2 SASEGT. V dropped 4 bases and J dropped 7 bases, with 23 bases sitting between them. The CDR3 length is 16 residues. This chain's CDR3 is CASSALGSGPWTEQYF. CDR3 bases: TGTGCCAGCAGTGCCCTGGGGAGCGGGCCATGGACGGAGCAGTACTTC.

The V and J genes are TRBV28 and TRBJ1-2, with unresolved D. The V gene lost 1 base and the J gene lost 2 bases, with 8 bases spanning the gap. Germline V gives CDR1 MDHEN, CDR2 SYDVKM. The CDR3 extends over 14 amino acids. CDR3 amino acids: CASSLYILNYGYTF. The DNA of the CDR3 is TGTGCCAGCAGTTTATATATACTAAACTATGGCTACACCTTC.

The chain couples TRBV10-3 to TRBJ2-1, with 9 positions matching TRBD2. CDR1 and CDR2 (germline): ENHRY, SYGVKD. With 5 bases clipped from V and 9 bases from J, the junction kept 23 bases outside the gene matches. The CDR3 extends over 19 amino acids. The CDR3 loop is CAISRQGTASGAAGGEQFF. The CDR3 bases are TGTGCCATCAGTCGACAGGGAACGGCTAGCGGGGCTGCGGGGGGTGAGCAGTTCTTC.

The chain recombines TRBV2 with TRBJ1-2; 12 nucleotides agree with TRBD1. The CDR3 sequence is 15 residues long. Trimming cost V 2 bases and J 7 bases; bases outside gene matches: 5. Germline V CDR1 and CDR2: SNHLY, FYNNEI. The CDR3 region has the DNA TGTGCCAGCAGTGAACTGGGACAGGGGGCAGGTGGCTACACCTTC. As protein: CASSELGQGAGGYTF.

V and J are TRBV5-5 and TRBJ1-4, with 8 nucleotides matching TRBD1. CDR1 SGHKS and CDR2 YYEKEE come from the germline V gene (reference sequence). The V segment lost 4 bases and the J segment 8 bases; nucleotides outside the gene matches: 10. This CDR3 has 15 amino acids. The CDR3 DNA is TGTGCCAGCAGCCCAATGGACAGGGTTGACGAAAAACTGTTTTTT. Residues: CASSPMDRVDEKLFF.

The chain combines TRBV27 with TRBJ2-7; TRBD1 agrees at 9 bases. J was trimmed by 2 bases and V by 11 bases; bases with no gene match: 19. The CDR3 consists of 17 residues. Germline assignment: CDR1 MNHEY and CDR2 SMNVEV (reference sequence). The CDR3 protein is CACSDPLGTGNTYEQYF. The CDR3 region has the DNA TGTGCCTGCTCAGACCCCCTCGGGACAGGGAATACCTACGAGCAGTACTTC.

CDR3 sequence reads: CASSHLVNSGTYYEQYF. The CDR3 nucleotides are TGCGCCAGCAGCCATCTAGTCAATAGCGGGACCTACTACGAGCAGTACTTC. This chain connects TRBV4-1 to TRBJ2-7; 8 bases align to TRBD2. Unmatched junction bases numbered 13, after V lost 3 bases and J lost 3 bases. Germline values: CDR1 MGHRA, CDR2 YSYEKL. The CDR3 runs to 17 residues.

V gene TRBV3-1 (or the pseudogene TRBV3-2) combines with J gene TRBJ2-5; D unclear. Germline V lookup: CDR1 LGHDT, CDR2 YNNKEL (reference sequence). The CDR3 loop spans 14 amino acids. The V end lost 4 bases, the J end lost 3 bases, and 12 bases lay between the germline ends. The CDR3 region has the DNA TGTGCCAGCAGCCCGGAACGTCTAGAAGAGACCCAGTACTTC. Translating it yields CASSPERLEETQYF.

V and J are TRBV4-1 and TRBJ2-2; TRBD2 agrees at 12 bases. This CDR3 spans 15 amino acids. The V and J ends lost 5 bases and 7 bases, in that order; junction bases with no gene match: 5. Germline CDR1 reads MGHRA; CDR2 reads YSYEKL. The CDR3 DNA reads TGCGCCAGCAGCAGTCTAGCGGGAGGGAGCGGGGAGCTGTTTTTT. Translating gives CASSSLAGGSGELFF.

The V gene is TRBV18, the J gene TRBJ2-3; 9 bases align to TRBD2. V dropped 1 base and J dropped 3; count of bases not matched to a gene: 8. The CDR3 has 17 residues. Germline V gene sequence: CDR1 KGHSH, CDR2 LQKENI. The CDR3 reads CASSPRASAGGTDTQYF. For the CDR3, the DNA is TGTGCCAGCTCACCACGAGCCTCGGCGGGAGGGACAGATACGCAGTATTTT.

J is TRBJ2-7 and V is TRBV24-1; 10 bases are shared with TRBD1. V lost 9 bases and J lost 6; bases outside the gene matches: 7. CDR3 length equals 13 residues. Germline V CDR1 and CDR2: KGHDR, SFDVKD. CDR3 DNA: TGTGCCACCCGTCCCGGGACAGGGGTCGAGCAGTACTTC. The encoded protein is CATRPGTGVEQYF.

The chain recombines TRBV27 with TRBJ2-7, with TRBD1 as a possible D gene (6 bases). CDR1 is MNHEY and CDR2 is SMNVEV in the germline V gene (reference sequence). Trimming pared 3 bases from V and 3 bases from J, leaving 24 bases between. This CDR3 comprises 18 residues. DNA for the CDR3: TGTGCCAGCAGTTTCGATTGGGCAGGGGTAATGAAGGGCTACGAGCAGTACTTC. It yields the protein CASSFDWAGVMKGYEQYF.

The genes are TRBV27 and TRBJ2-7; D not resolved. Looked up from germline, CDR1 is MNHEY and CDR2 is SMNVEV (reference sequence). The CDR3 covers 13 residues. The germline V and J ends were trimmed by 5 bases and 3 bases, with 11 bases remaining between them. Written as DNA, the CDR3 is TGTGCCAGCAGTCGAAGTACGGTCTACGAGCAGTACTTC. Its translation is CASSRSTVYEQYF.

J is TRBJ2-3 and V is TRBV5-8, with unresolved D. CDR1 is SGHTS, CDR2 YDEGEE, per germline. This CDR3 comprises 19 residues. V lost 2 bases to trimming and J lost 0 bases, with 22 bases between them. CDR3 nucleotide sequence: TGTGCCAGCAGCTTCAGATTGGTTATAAGCGACTCTAGCACAGATACGCAGTATTTT. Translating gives CASSFRLVISDSSTDTQYF.